The rows below give T cell receptor beta chains drawn from one sample of a study of cytomegalovirus exposure and HLA in healthy donors. Measured with immunoSEQ multiplex PCR; TCRdb has only the in-frame clones, and not every one. Of approximately 180,000 clones listed, about 90% are singletons. The specimen sequenced was PBMCs. The receptors originated from a girl less than two years old in good health and CMV-seronegative. Each CDR3 is given with its conserved first and last residue. The D gene is left open where the match is weak. Where a row states a size, it is once, few, many or the class of an expanded clone; other rows omit it.

>TRBJ2-7|.|TRBV2|TRBD2
TGTGCCAGCAGTGAGGGACTAGACTCCCCCTACGAGCAGTACTTC
CASSEGLDSPYEQYF
>TRBJ2-6|.|TRBV29-1|TRBD1
TGCAGCGTTAGACAGGGGAGCTCTGGGGCCAACGTCCTGACTTTC
CSVRQGSSGANVLTF
>TRBJ2-1|.|TRBV14|TRBD2
TGTGCCAGCAGCAGGACTAGCGGAGGGGTTAATGAGCAGTTCTTC
CASSRTSGGVNEQFF
>TRBJ2-3|.|TRBV4-3|TRBD2
TGCGCCAGCAGCTATAATCCGGGACTAGTGAGAACAGATACGCAGTATTTT
CASSYNPGLVRTDTQYF
>TRBJ2-7|.|TRBV5-3|.
TGTGCCAGAAGCTTGTTGGTCGGTCCATCTCGCGAGCAGTACTTC
CARSLLVGPSREQYF
>TRBJ2-7|.|TRBV19|TRBD1
TGTGCCAGTAGTTTACAGGGGTTCAACGAGCAGTACTTC
CASSLQGFNEQYF
>TRBJ2-1|.|TRBV7-9|TRBD1
TGTGCCAGCAGCCAACGGGACAGGGGTTCCCTTTACAATGAGCAGTTCTTC
CASSQRDRGSLYNEQFF
>TRBJ1-1|once|TRBV6-5|.
TGTGCCAGCATCAGCACCGAGGGTCTGAGTGCTTTCTTT
CASISTEGLSAFF
>TRBJ1-1|few|TRBV7-8|.
TGTGCCAGCAGCTTAGCACGGGACACCCGGTACACTGAAGCTTTCTTT
CASSLARDTRYTEAFF
>TRBJ2-7|.|TRBV14|.
TGTGCCAGCAGCCAAGAAGGATGGGGGCCCGGCGAGCAGTACTTC
CASSQEGWGPGEQYF
>TRBJ2-5|.|TRBV27|TRBD1
TGTGCCAGCAGTCAAATACAGGGGGCGATGCAAGAGACCCAGTACTTC
CASSQIQGAMQETQYF
>TRBJ2-7|.|TRBV5-1|TRBD1
TGCGCCAGCAAGGAAGGGAGGACAGGGGGAAGAGAGCAGTACTTC
CASKEGRTGGREQYF
>TRBJ2-7|.|TRBV11-2|.
TGTGCCAGCAGCCTCGGACAGCCTACCTCCTACGAGCAGTACTTC
CASSLGQPTSYEQYF
>TRBJ1-2|.|TRBV7-9|TRBD1
TGTTCCAGCAGCCCGGGACAGGCATATGGCTACACCTTC
CSSSPGQAYGYTF
>TRBJ2-2|.|TRBV5-1|TRBD2
TGCGCCAGCAGCTTGGTGGGAGGGCCCTCGCCCGGGGAGCTGTTTTTT
CASSLVGGPSPGELFF
>TRBJ2-7|few|TRBV7-8|.
TGTGCCAGCAGCTTAGGCGGTGGACTTACTTACGAGCAGTACTTC
CASSLGGGLTYEQYF
>TRBJ1-6|.|TRBV30|TRBD1
TGTGCCTGGTCGCCAGGGGGCTTGGGTTCACCCCTCCACTTT
CAWSPGGLGSPLHF
>TRBJ1-5|.|TRBV23-1|.
TGCGCCAGCAGCGTCGGACAGACTTATAGCAATCAGCCCCAGCATTTT
CASSVGQTYSNQPQHF
>TRBJ1-5|.|TRBV6-5|.
TGTGCCAGCAGTTACAGCCTTAGCAATCAGCCCCAGCATTTT
CASSYSLSNQPQHF
>TRBJ2-7|.|TRBV5-4|TRBD2
TGTGCCAGCAGCCCCCCCTCCGGGACTAGTGGGTACGAGCAGTACTTC
CASSPPSGTSGYEQYF
>TRBJ2-1|.|TRBV6-5|TRBD2
TGTGCCAGCAGTTCCTTCCCGGGGGGGGTAAGCGAGCAGTTCTTC
CASSSFPGGVSEQFF
>TRBJ2-1|.|TRBV27|TRBD2
TGTGCCAGCAGTTCCCGACTAGCGGGCTTCCTAAATGAGCAGTTCTTC
CASSSRLAGFLNEQFF
>TRBJ1-1|.|TRBV6-5|.
TGTGCCAGCAGGTTTTCGGTCAACACTGAAGCTTTCTTT
CASRFSVNTEAFF
>TRBJ2-1|.|TRBV7-9|.
TGTGCCAGCAGCACTGCAGGGACTTCCGATCAGCAGTTCTTC
CASSTAGTSDQQFF
>TRBJ1-2|.|TRBV5-8|.
TGTGCCAGCAGAAGCTTCTATGGCTACACCTTC
CASRSFYGYTF
>TRBJ1-1|.|TRBV9|.
TGTGCCAGCAGCGTAGAAAGAGGGAGGGACACTGAAGCTTTCTTT
CASSVERGRDTEAFF
>TRBJ2-7|.|TRBV6-1|TRBD1
TGTGCCAGCAGTGAATCTAAGACAGGGCCTGGCTACGAGCAGTACTTC
CASSESKTGPGYEQYF
>TRBJ2-7|.|TRBV4-3|TRBD1
TGCGCCAGCAGCCAAGATCGACAGGGTTGGTACGAGCAGTACTTC
CASSQDRQGWYEQYF
>TRBJ2-1|once|TRBV7-2|TRBD2
TGTGCCAGCAGCGACACTAGCGGGAGGCTTGCCTACAATGAGCAGTTCTTC
CASSDTSGRLAYNEQFF
>TRBJ2-2|once|TRBV30|TRBD2
TGTGCCTGGAATCGTTGGACGGGGGGACCGAACACCGGGGAGCTGTTTTTT
CAWNRWTGGPNTGELFF
>TRBJ1-1|few|TRBV29-1|.
TGCAGCGTCGACTACGGACTTAACACTGAAGCTTTCTTT
CSVDYGLNTEAFF
>TRBJ1-5|.|TRBV5-8|TRBD1
TGTGCCAGCAGCCGGGACAGCTTCAATCAGCCCCAGCATTTT
CASSRDSFNQPQHF
>TRBJ2-1|.|TRBV11-1|.
TGTGCCAGCAGTCCCGGGGGCTCCTACAATGAGCAGTTCTTC
CASSPGGSYNEQFF
>TRBJ1-2|.|TRBV7-6|.
TGTGCCAGCAGCCCCGACAGTGTCCTCTATGGCTACACCTTC
CASSPDSVLYGYTF
>TRBJ1-2|.|TRBV27|TRBD1
TGTGCCAGCAGTTGGGACAGGGGGGGTGGCTACACCTTC
CASSWDRGGGYTF
>TRBJ2-3|.|TRBV9|TRBD2
TGTGCCAGCGCACGAGAGGGAGGGAGTGCGGATACGCAGTATTTT
CASAREGGSADTQYF
>TRBJ1-2|.|TRBV30|.
TGTGCCTGGAGCGCCCGACAGCACCCGGGTTATGGCTACACCTTC
CAWSARQHPGYGYTF
>TRBJ2-3|.|TRBV5-6|.
TGTGCCAGCAGCTTTTTTGGTAGAGAAACAGATACGCAGTATTTT
CASSFFGRETDTQYF